This TCR beta chain originates from a study of CD8+CD57+ T cells in acquired aplastic anemia. Study-level information: Sorted CD4+ and CD8+ cells gave an average of approximately 3.4 ug of DNA.

The patients chosen for sequencing had shown expansion of CD8+CD57+ cells (detected by flow cytometry). The cohort consisted entirely of patients having severe acquired aplastic anemia. This CDR3 comprises 17 residues. Germline lookup yields CDR1 LNHNV and CDR2 YYDKDF (reference sequence). According to the study, genomic DNA was the template for TCR beta VDJ and CDR3 profiling. TCRdb re-derived calls from the reads in MiXCR, one entry per CDR3 protein. The profile shows around 430,000 distinct CDR3 sequences, approximately 32% of them singletons. The V call is TRBV15, the J call TRBJ2-7; possibly TRBD1 for D (7 bases). Sequenced sample: sorted CD4+, CD8+, or CD8+CD57+ T cells (not recorded which) from PBMCs. The clonotype was recovered from a human donor with aplastic anemia. CDR3 nucleotides: TGTGCTGCCAGCAGCTTAGCTGGCTCAGGGGGGTACTACGAGCAGTACTTC. Translated, it gives CAASSLAGSGGYYEQYF. The variable domain in full, with the rest retrieved from reference TRBV15 and TRBJ2-7, is DAMVIQNPRYQVTQFGKPVTLSCSQTLNHNVMYWYQQKSSQAPKLLFHYYDKDFNNEADTPDNFQSRRPNTSFCFLDIRSPGLGDTAMYLCAASSLAGSGGYYEQYFGPGTRLTVT.